Presented here are 6 T cell receptor beta chains from one specimen sequenced in a study of blood T cell repertoires in COVID-19. Generated by immunoSEQ multiplex PCR, the TCRdb table keeps only in-frame clones and is missing some. The profile shows 65,000 to 80,000 clones, 86% of them singletons. The sequencing sample was made of peripheral blood. These receptors all stem from a man aged 30 to 45 with acute or convalescent COVID-19.

V and J are TRBV2 and TRBJ2-3; D may be TRBD1 (5 bases). The CDR3 spans 15 residues. Germline lookup yields CDR1 SNHLY and CDR2 FYNNEI. Trimming took off 4 bases at V and 6 bases at J, with 17 bases between the two ends. In nucleotides, the CDR3 is TGTGCCAGCAGTGTTTCACCCAGGGTGGCCGATACGCAGTATTTT. This gives the protein CASSVSPRVADTQYF.

The rearrangement joins TRBV7-2 to TRBJ1-2; a weak D match, TRBD1 (5 bases). CDR3 length: 14 residues. Deletions cut 1 base from V and 8 bases from J, with 14 bases between. Germline lookup yields CDR1 SGHTA and CDR2 FQGNSA. CDR3 loop: CASSLDPGLSGYTF. The DNA for the CDR3 is TGTGCCAGCAGCTTAGATCCAGGGCTCTCGGGCTACACCTTC.

The chain joins TRBV5-8 to TRBJ1-3; 7 nucleotides line up with TRBD1. Trimming cost V 3 bases and J 0 bases; bases outside gene matches: 3. Germline CDR1 is SGHTS and CDR2 is YDEGEE. This CDR3 comprises 15 residues. CDR3 DNA sequence: TGTGCCAGCAGCTCCGACAGGGTCTCTGGAAACACCATATATTTT. Amino acids: CASSSDRVSGNTIYF.

The CDR3 region is CASRVTGTPGNTIYF. The CDR3 DNA reads TGTGCAAGTCGGGTTACCGGGACACCAGGAAACACCATATATTTT. The chain is built from TRBV12-2 and TRBJ1-3; the D call of TRBD1 is as the table states it, not checked on the DNA. TRBV12-2 is marked as a pseudogene. CDR3 size: 15 residues.

The chain joins TRBV6-2 or TRBV6-3 to TRBJ2-5; 12 bases agree with TRBD2. This CDR3 spans 16 amino acids. V shed 4 bases and J 2 bases; nucleotides not matched to a gene: 5. CDR1 and CDR2 (germline): MNHEY, SVGEGT. CDR3 sequence (DNA): TGTGCCAGCAGTTTCGGTCTAGCGGGAGGGCAAGAGACCCAGTACTTC. Its translation: CASSFGLAGGQETQYF.

The V and J genes are TRBV7-9 and TRBJ2-3; TRBD2 agrees at 12 bases. CDR3 length equals 17 residues. V was pared by 4 bases and J by 1 base, with 6 bases of the junction left unmatched. Germline CDR1 and CDR2: SEHNR and FQNEAQ (reference sequence). Written as DNA, the CDR3 is TGTGCCAGCAGCTCACCGACTAGCGGGGGCCGCACAGATACGCAGTATTTT. Translation gives CASSSPTSGGRTDTQYF.